This TCR beta chain was sequenced for a study of T cells after yellow fever vaccination. As to this clonotype: What it binds is not known.

Study-wide results and caveats: Compared with primary, the secondary response was weaker and peaked at day 5, not 15.

Germline V gene data show CDR1 as LGHDT and CDR2 as YNNKEL (reference sequence). CDR3 length: 15 amino acids. The ends were cut back, 5 bases at V and 6 bases at J, with 14 bases in the middle. TCRdb re-derived calls from the 5' RACE reads in MiXCR, one entry per CDR3 protein. The repertoire consists of 60,000 to 75,000 distinct CDR3 sequences, with about 7% occurring once and the leading ten covering 30% to 45%. The chain uses TRBV3-1 and TRBJ1-6, with D possibly being TRBD1 (6 bases). The clonotype originates from a man in his late teens or twenties who received the YFV17D yellow fever vaccine. The material was CD8+ T cells sorted from PBMCs, obtained approximately 40 days after the first yellow fever vaccination. The CDR3 DNA follows: TGTGCCAGCAGCGTCACCGGGACATCTAATTCACCCCTCCACTTT. This translates into CASSVTGTSNSPLHF.